A single sample is the source of the 7 T cell receptor beta chains below, sequenced in a study of post-analysis software for immune sequencing data. Points from the study as a whole: There were roughly 5 TRBV segments more frequent in patients than controls, and TRBV5-6, TRBV5-1 and TRBV20-1 were among them.

These TCRs' antigens remain unknown. TCR beta libraries were prepared from cDNA with unique molecular identifiers. TCRdb reprocessed the PCR reads with MiXCR, giving one entry per CDR3 protein. The top ten clones hold roughly 0.57% of a sample with roughly 700,000 distinct CDR3 sequences, 25% to 30% of them seen once. The sample was blood. The receptors originated from a girl aged 10-17 years with multiple sclerosis.

The gene calls are TRBV29-1 and TRBJ1-4; D perhaps matches TRBD1 (5 bases). V was trimmed by 7 bases and J by 8 bases, leaving 20 bases between them. The germline CDR1 and CDR2 sequences are SQVTM and ANQGSEA. The CDR3 contains 14 residues. Here the CDR3 reads CSARGAPGDEKLFF. The CDR3 region has the DNA TGCAGCGCCCGAGGGGCCCCCGGGGACGAAAAACTGTTTTTT.

Only a few counts were recorded for this clonotype. V is TRBV12-3 or TRBV12-4 and J is TRBJ2-7; D gene unclear. V lost 3 bases to trimming and J lost 2 bases, with 11 bases between them. The length of the CDR3 is 14 residues. The DNA of the CDR3 is TGTGCCAGCAGTTTGGGTTTGTCGGCCTACGAGCAGTACTTC. Protein: CASSLGLSAYEQYF.

The chain has TRBV6-1 and TRBJ1-2, with 7 positions matching TRBD1. Germline V gene sequence: CDR1 MNHNS, CDR2 SASEGT. Trimming at V came to 2 bases and at J to 4 bases, leaving 7 bases not matched to a gene. The CDR3 is 15 residues long. CDR3 protein: CASSERAGGPYGYTF. In nucleotides, the CDR3 is TGTGCCAGCAGTGAACGGGCAGGGGGTCCCTATGGCTACACCTTC.

This clonotype was recorded many times. The chain joins TRBV3-1 to TRBJ2-3, with D possibly being TRBD1 (5 bases). The CDR3 spans 14 residues. Germline CDR1 LGHDT, CDR2 YNNKEL (reference sequence). V lost 1 base, J lost 11 bases, and 16 bases lay in between. The chain's CDR3 is CASSQARRTTRQYF. The CDR3 DNA reads TGTGCCAGCAGCCAAGCGAGACGGACAACAAGGCAGTATTTT.

This clonotype appeared a few times. The chain carries TRBV27 and TRBJ1-4, with no clear D. Trimming stripped 0 bases from V and 7 bases from J, with 12 bases between. Germline V gene sequence: CDR1 MNHEY, CDR2 SMNVEV (reference sequence). The CDR3 covers 15 residues. This CDR3 reads CASSLSPGSSEKLFF. DNA for the CDR3: TGTGCCAGCAGTTTATCGCCTGGGAGTAGTGAAAAACTGTTTTTT.

V gene TRBV20-1 combines with J gene TRBJ1-5; D not certain. Trimming pared 3 bases from V and 5 bases from J, leaving 8 bases between. The CDR3 is 12 residues long. The germline V gene encodes CDR1 DFQATT and CDR2 SNEGSKA (reference sequence). Here the CDR3 DNA reads TGCAGTGCTAGTCAAGGAGATCAGCCCCAGCATTTT. Encoded protein: CSASQGDQPQHF.

This chain uses TRBV27 with TRBJ2-5, with 7 bases aligning to TRBD2. V trimming: 0 bases; J trimming: 5 bases; junction bases outside the gene matches: 3. Germline loops: CDR1 MNHEY, CDR2 SMNVEV (reference sequence). The CDR3 length is 14 residues. The DNA of the CDR3 is TGTGCCAGCAGTTTATCGCGGGGGATGGAGACCCAGTACTTC. Translating gives CASSLSRGMETQYF.